A single sample gave rise to the 8 T cell receptor beta chains below, sequenced in a study of shared clonotypes between healthy human individuals. Terminally differentiated effector memory CD45RA+ cells were excluded from the naive CD8 cells, which were CD45RO-negative and positively selected for CCR7. Method: immunoSEQ multiplex PCR; TCRdb's copy keeps in-frame clones and lacks some. The repertoire holds under 1 million clones, with 80% to 95% as singletons. Sequencing was done on a sample of naive CD8+ T cells sorted from blood. The receptors shown here come from a man aged 25-45 years in good health.

This clone was found once. This chain links TRBV5-1 with TRBJ2-7; TRBD2 agrees at 7 bases. V was pared by 3 bases and J by 4 bases, with 10 bases of the junction left unmatched. Germline lookup yields CDR1 SGHRS and CDR2 YFSETQ. This CDR3 is built from 15 residues. In DNA form, the CDR3 reads TGCGCCAGCAGCTCCGAAGGCGGGGGAGGGTACGAGCAGTACTTC. It specifies CASSSEGGGGYEQYF.

J is TRBJ2-3 and V is TRBV28; 9 bases are shared with TRBD2. In germline, CDR1 is MDHEN, CDR2 SYDVKM. With 7 bases clipped from V and 4 bases from J, the junction kept 9 bases outside the gene matches. CDR3 size: 15 residues. The CDR3 region has the DNA TGTGCCAGCAAGTCGGGACTAGCTAGCCCAGATACGCAGTATTTT. Amino acid sequence: CASKSGLASPDTQYF.

V is TRBV6-5 and J is TRBJ2-1; no clear D. The V end lost 6 bases, the J end lost 7 bases, and 19 bases lay between the germline ends. The CDR3 is 15 residues long. Germline V lookup: CDR1 MNHEY, CDR2 SVGAGI. The CDR3 DNA reads TGTGCCAGCAGGGCCTCGTGGTCCTCCAGGAATGAGCAGTTCTTC. Its translation is CASRASWSSRNEQFF.

The chain recombines TRBV11-2 with TRBJ2-5; no reliable D call. This CDR3 contains 14 residues. Germline loops: CDR1 SGHAT, CDR2 FQNNGV. Trimming removed 5 bases at V and 1 base at J, with 11 bases between. The CDR3 loop is CASSQMGSQETQYF. CDR3 in DNA: TGTGCCAGCAGCCAGATGGGCAGCCAAGAGACCCAGTACTTC.

The chain combines TRBV28 with TRBJ2-5; 8 nucleotides agree with TRBD1. Germline V CDR1 and CDR2: MDHEN, SYDVKM. The CDR3 has 14 residues. V dropped 5 bases and J dropped 5; count of bases not matched to a gene: 7. CDR3 bases: TGTGCCAGCAGTCCGGGACAGGACGGGGAGACCCAGTACTTC. Translated, it gives CASSPGQDGETQYF.

The rearrangement joins TRBV7-9 to TRBJ2-3; 13 bases align to TRBD2. The CDR3 runs to 16 residues. Germline loops: CDR1 SEHNR, CDR2 FQNEAQ (reference sequence). Losses at the gene ends were 6 bases for V and 3 bases for J; bases not matched to a gene: 6. CDR3 region: CASRWTSGSSTDTQYF. In DNA, the CDR3 is TGTGCCAGCAGGTGGACTAGCGGGAGTTCGACAGATACGCAGTATTTT. The full variable domain, completed using reference TRBV7-9 and TRBJ2-3, is DTGVSQNPRHKITKRGQNVTFRCDPISEHNRLYWYRQTLGQGPEFLTYFQNEAQLEKSRLLSDRFSAERPKGSFSTLEIQRTEQGDSAMYLCASRWTSGSSTDTQYFGPGTRLTVL.

This clone was found a few times. The genes are TRBV30 and TRBJ2-7, with TRBD2 identical over 7 bases. In germline, CDR1 is GTSNPN, CDR2 SVGIG (reference sequence). V shed 2 bases and J 7 bases; nucleotides not matched to a gene: 11. The CDR3 contains 14 residues. The CDR3 here is CAWSKWEGPTEQYF. The CDR3 DNA reads TGTGCCTGGAGTAAGTGGGAGGGCCCCACTGAGCAGTACTTC.

The chain uses TRBV7-9 and TRBJ2-5, with D maybe TRBD2 (5 bases). The germline V and J ends were trimmed by 5 bases and 2 bases, with 18 bases remaining between them. Germline-derived CDR1 and CDR2 are SEHNR and FQNEAQ (reference sequence). The CDR3 loop spans 16 amino acids. The CDR3 spells CASSATTGSPQETQYF. The CDR3 DNA sequence: TGTGCCAGCAGCGCCACAACGGGATCCCCACAAGAGACCCAGTACTTC.